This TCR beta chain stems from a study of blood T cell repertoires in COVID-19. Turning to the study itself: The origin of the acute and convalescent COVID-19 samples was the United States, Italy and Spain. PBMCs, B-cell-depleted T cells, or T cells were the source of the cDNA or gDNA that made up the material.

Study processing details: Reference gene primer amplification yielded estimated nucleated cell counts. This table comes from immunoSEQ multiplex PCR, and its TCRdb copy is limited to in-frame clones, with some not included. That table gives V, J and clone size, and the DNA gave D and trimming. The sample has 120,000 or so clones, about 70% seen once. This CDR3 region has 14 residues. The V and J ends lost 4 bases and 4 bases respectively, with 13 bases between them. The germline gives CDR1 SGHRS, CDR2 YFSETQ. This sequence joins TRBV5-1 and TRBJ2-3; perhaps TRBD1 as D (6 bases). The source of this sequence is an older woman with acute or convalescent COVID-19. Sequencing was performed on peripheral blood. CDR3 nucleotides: TGCGCCAGCAGCCGGACAGATATCTCAGATACGCAGTATTTT. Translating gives CASSRTDISDTQYF. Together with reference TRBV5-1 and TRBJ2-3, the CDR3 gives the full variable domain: KAGVTQTPRYLIKTRGQQVTLSCSPISGHRSVSWYQQTPGQGLQFLFEYFSETQRNKGNFPGRFSGRQFSNSRSEMNVSTLELGDSALYLCASSRTDISDTQYFGPGTRLTVL.